Shown below are 21 T cell receptor beta chains from a single sample sequenced in a study of blood T cell repertoires in COVID-19. Measured with immunoSEQ multiplex PCR; TCRdb has only the in-frame clones, and not every one. The data show about 300,000 clones, more than 70% seen once. The sample was peripheral blood. The receptors shown here come from a woman in her fifties or sixties with acute or convalescent COVID-19.

The chain has TRBV28 and TRBJ1-1, with 12 bases identical to TRBD1. The ends lost 6 bases at V and 3 bases at J; junction bases unmatched: 17. This CDR3 is built from 19 residues. The germline gives CDR1 MDHEN, CDR2 SYDVKM. CDR3 amino acids: CASSRSRGDRGLQDTEAFF. The CDR3, as DNA: TGTGCCAGCAGCCGATCCCGGGGGGACAGGGGGCTCCAGGACACTGAAGCTTTCTTT. Looking up the rest from reference TRBV28 and TRBJ1-1 gives the full variable domain: DVKVTQSSRYLVKRTGEKVFLECVQDMDHENMFWYRQDPGLGLRLIYFSYDVKMKEKGDIPEGYSVSREKKERFSLILESASTNQTSMYLCASSRSRGDRGLQDTEAFFGQGTRLTVV.

This rearrangement joins TRBV20-1 to TRBJ2-5; TRBD2 aligns across 9 bases. This CDR3 has 13 residues. V gave up 3 bases and J gave up 4 bases; unmatched junction bases: 3. The germline V gene has CDR1 DFQATT and CDR2 SNEGSKA (reference sequence). As DNA, the CDR3 is TGCAGTGCTAGTAGCGGGAGAGGAGAGACCCAGTACTTC. It codes for CSASSGRGETQYF.

This clone has only a few counts. This chain connects TRBV14 to TRBJ2-4, with 7 bases identical to TRBD1. The germline gives CDR1 SGHDN, CDR2 FVKESK. CDR3 length equals 15 residues. V was pared by 5 bases and J by 3 bases, with 7 bases of the junction left unmatched. DNA for the CDR3: TGTGCCAGCAGCAGACAGGGCTTGGGCAAAAACATTCAGTACTTC. This encodes CASSRQGLGKNIQYF.

The chain is built from TRBV10-3 and TRBJ2-7, with 7 bases aligning to TRBD1. CDR3 size: 13 residues. Germline trimming cut 8 bases from V and 6 bases from J; bases unmatched to any gene: 10. Germline V gene data show CDR1 as ENHRY and CDR2 as SYGVKD. Here the CDR3 DNA reads TGTGCCATCGGGGGACAGAGAACCCCCGAGCAGTACTTC. It specifies CAIGGQRTPEQYF.

This rearrangement joins TRBV30 to TRBJ1-1; unclear D gene. The CDR3 loop spans 12 amino acids. The V gene's germline CDR1 is GTSNPN and CDR2 SVGIG (reference sequence). V lost 3 bases and J lost 3, with 8 bases in between. CDR3 sequence (DNA): TGTGCCTGGAGACGGGAGCACACTGAAGCTTTCTTT. This translates into CAWRREHTEAFF.

This rearrangement joins TRBV7-2 to TRBJ2-5; D is uncertain. The CDR3 spans 14 residues. The germline V gene has CDR1 SGHTA and CDR2 FQGNSA. Trimming pared 4 bases from V and 3 bases from J, leaving 12 bases between. The CDR3 DNA reads as TGTGCCAGCAGCTATGAGACTTGGGAAGAGACCCAGTACTTC. Translation gives CASSYETWEETQYF.

J is TRBJ2-7 and V is TRBV6-5; D might be TRBD1 (5 bases). Trimming left V 7 bases short and J 3 bases short, with 16 bases between. CDR1 is MNHEY and CDR2 is SVGAGI in the germline V gene. The CDR3 runs 14 residues. CDR3: CASTRIAGIYEQYF. The CDR3 DNA reads TGTGCCAGCACTAGAATCGCAGGGATCTACGAGCAGTACTTC.

V usage is TRBV13 and J usage is TRBJ2-7; 7 bases line up with TRBD2. This CDR3 region has 17 residues. The V gene end was trimmed by 0 bases and the J gene end by 2 bases; junction bases not matched to a gene: 10. Germline loops: CDR1 PRHDT, CDR2 FYEKMQ (reference sequence). The CDR3 DNA reads TGTGCCAGCAGCTTAGGACATCGACTAGCTGGTACCTACGAGCAGTACTTC. Its protein is CASSLGHRLAGTYEQYF.

The CDR3: CASTRQPEQPQHF. The CDR3, as DNA: TGTGCCAGCACCAGACAGCCAGAACAGCCCCAGCATTTT. The chain employs TRBV12-3 or TRBV12-4 and TRBJ1-5; the D gene is possibly TRBD1 (5 bases). Trimming cost V 7 bases and J 7 bases, with 14 bases left between them. This CDR3 has 13 amino acids.

This chain joins TRBV4-1 and TRBJ2-1; TRBD2 matches at 9 bases. Germline CDR1 MGHRA, CDR2 YSYEKL. The junction had 8 bases not matched to a gene; V was cut back by 0 bases and J by 8 bases. The CDR3 is 16 amino acids. CDR3 amino acids: CASSQEGLAGSHEQFF. CDR3 coding DNA: TGCGCCAGCAGCCAAGAGGGGCTAGCGGGGTCCCATGAGCAGTTCTTC.

The chain joins TRBV19 to TRBJ1-4; 9 nucleotides match TRBD1. Germline V gene data show CDR1 as LNHDA and CDR2 as SQIVND (reference sequence). This CDR3 has 15 amino acids. The ends lost 5 bases at V and 3 bases at J; junction bases unmatched: 4. The chain's CDR3 is CASSRRQGANEKLFF. As DNA, the CDR3 is TGTGCCAGTAGTCGCCGACAGGGGGCTAATGAAAAACTGTTTTTT.

The gene calls are TRBV29-1 and TRBJ2-3; 7 nucleotides line up with TRBD2. The CDR3 has 14 residues. Looked up from germline, CDR1 is SQVTM and CDR2 is ANQGSEA. Trimming cost V 7 bases and J 2 bases; bases outside gene matches: 9. CDR3 residues: CSASAGSFTDTQYF. In nucleotides, the CDR3 is TGCAGCGCTTCAGCGGGGAGCTTCACAGATACGCAGTATTTT.

This clone was counted a single time. CDR3 in DNA: TGTGCCAGCAGCCAAGAAGCGGGAGAAGAGCGCGGCGTTCAGTACTTC. This codes for CASSQEAGEERGVQYF. J is TRBJ2-4 and V is TRBV14; 8 nucleotides match TRBD2. J lost 11 bases, V lost 0 bases, and 12 bases had no gene match. The V gene's germline CDR1 is SGHDN and CDR2 FVKESK. This CDR3 comprises 16 residues.

V is TRBV9 and J is TRBJ1-1; D remains ambiguous. V was trimmed by 6 bases and J by 0 bases, leaving 24 bases between them. The length of the CDR3 is 18 residues. Germline V lookup: CDR1 SGDLS, CDR2 YYNGEE. In nucleotides, the CDR3 is TGTGCCAGCACTCGGGAAGAGGGATTTGGACTGATGAACACTGAAGCTTTCTTT. It yields the protein CASTREEGFGLMNTEAFF.

V and J are TRBV6-4 and TRBJ2-2, with 9 bases lining up with TRBD1. Germline loops: CDR1 MRHNA, CDR2 SNTAGT. This CDR3 spans 15 amino acids. J was trimmed by 1 base and V by 6 bases; bases with no gene match: 3. CDR3 DNA sequence: TGTGCCAGCAGAGGGGGACAGGGGAACACCGGGGAGCTGTTTTTT. Encoded protein: CASRGGQGNTGELFF.

A few counts support this clone. The CDR3 loop is CASSLRDSSYRKGYTF. In DNA form, the CDR3 reads TGTGCCAGCAGCCTCCGGGACAGCTCTTACCGAAAGGGCTACACCTTC. This chain joins TRBV5-4 and TRBJ1-2; 7 bases agree with TRBD1. Losses at the gene ends were 4 bases for V and 8 bases for J; bases not matched to a gene: 17. The CDR3 is made up of 16 amino acids. The V gene's germline CDR1 is SGHNT and CDR2 YYREEE (reference sequence).

This chain joins TRBV2 and TRBJ1-5; D gene uncertain. CDR1 SNHLY and CDR2 FYNNEI come from the germline V gene. The CDR3 is 15 residues long. Trimming shortened V by 4 bases and J by 0 bases, and 10 bases separated the two germline ends. The CDR3 loop reads CASSVEVNSNQPQHF. The CDR3 DNA is TGTGCCAGCAGTGTGGAGGTTAATAGCAATCAGCCCCAGCATTTT.

This clone was observed a single time. V and J are TRBV5-1 and TRBJ2-7; 8 bases are shared with TRBD1. J gave up 1 base and V 5 bases, and 5 bases lay outside the gene matches. Germline assignment: CDR1 SGHRS and CDR2 YFSETQ. The CDR3 is made up of 14 amino acids. CDR3: CASSLQGASYEQYF. The CDR3 DNA sequence: TGCGCCAGCAGTCTCCAGGGGGCTTCCTACGAGCAGTACTTC.

V usage is TRBV12-3 or TRBV12-4 and J usage is TRBJ1-2, with 10 bases matching TRBD1. V dropped 8 bases and J dropped 10; count of bases not matched to a gene: 10. This CDR3 spans 13 amino acids. The CDR3 DNA is TGTGCCAGCGCCTTGGACAGGGGGAAGGCCTACACCTTC. This translates into CASALDRGKAYTF.

The chain joins TRBV5-4 to TRBJ2-5; 9 bases agree with TRBD1. CDR1 is SGHNT and CDR2 is YYREEE in the germline V gene (reference sequence). This CDR3 has 16 amino acids. The V segment lost 3 bases and the J segment 4 bases; nucleotides outside the gene matches: 10. The CDR3 DNA sequence: TGTGCCAGCAGCTCATTCGGGACAGGGAGGGGAGAGACCCAGTACTTC. Translated, it gives CASSSFGTGRGETQYF.

This clone appeared a few times. The gene calls are TRBV2 and TRBJ2-3; TRBD1 is a possible D gene (5 bases). Trimming left V 4 bases short and J 4 bases short, with 6 bases between. The CDR3 contains 12 residues. Germline CDR1 is SNHLY and CDR2 is FYNNEI. The CDR3 here is CASSARADTQYF. The CDR3 nucleotides read TGTGCCAGCAGTGCCAGGGCAGATACGCAGTATTTT.